A single TCR beta chain is shown here with its context. No cognate antigen has been identified for it. Base qualities are not recorded, but no much larger clone differs from it by a single base. Libraries were made using 5' RACE. Sequencing was performed on a NextSeq 500. The TCR library protocol attached unique molecular identifiers to individual cDNA molecules to correct for sequencing error and PCR bias. Sequencing covered both TCR alpha and beta chains, and within each sample the abundances of alpha and beta sequences were tightly co-correlated. As for the original processing: Decombinator V4 was used to annotate the V gene, J gene and CDR3 of the TCR sequences. TCRs were defined as expanded if a significant change between any two time points was detected under a Poisson model with p below 0.0001. Abundances of TCRs were expressed as counts per million after normalisation to the total number of TCRs sequenced in each sample. TRAV1-2 paired with TRAJ12, TRAJ20 or TRAJ33 defined MAIT TCRs, while TRAV10 paired with TRAJ18 defined iNKT TCRs. VDJdb, accessed 1 November 2021, was searched for CMV, EBV and SARS-CoV-2 annotated TCRs, with TCRs annotated for multiple antigens excluded. TCRdb's own reprocessing of the public reads used fastp at Q25 and MiXCR and kept productive beta chains. Records with the same CDR3 protein are collapsed into one entry carrying the most frequent genes and DNA. These V and J calls derive from TCRdb rather than the authors' analysis. The sample records 70,000 to 75,000 distinct CDR3 sequences, 10% to 15% of which are singletons. Around 4% of the sample is held by the ten biggest clonotypes.

The source of the sample is a study of early T cells in non-severe SARS-CoV-2 infection (dated by TCRdb to the early 2020s). With regard to the full study: Because TCR sequencing was done on bulk RNA from unsorted whole blood, the alpha and beta chains could not be paired.

Set within a cohort of healthcare workers in London, UK, this nested case-control study involved weekly PCR testing of nasopharyngeal swabs along with blood sampling. Healthcare workers were enrolled in the week of the UK lockdown, from 23 to 31 March 2020, and were followed every week for up to roughly 16 weeks. Paper-wide results and their limitations: VDJdb matching was skewed toward anti-spike CD8 responses, so virus-specific expansions were likely underestimated and private and CD4 specificities were missed.

V has 1 base trimmed and J has 1 base trimmed; junction bases matching no gene number 6. The cysteine opens and the phenylalanine closes a CDR3 of 16 amino acids. The kept DNA is CDR3 alone, 48 bases in frame from the first base. The germline V gene (reference sequence) provides CDR1 LGHDT and CDR2 YNNKEL. The sequence was collected from an adult who was a healthcare worker with PCR-confirmed SARS-CoV-2 infection or an uninfected control (not recorded which). The rearrangement joined TRBV3-1 to TRBJ2-5, with 7 bases matching TRBD2. Sequenced: whole blood. This receptor has the CDR3 CASSQGPSGTQETQYF. The DNA reads TGTGCCAGCAGCCAAGGCCCCAGCGGGACCCAAGAGACCCAGTACTTC.